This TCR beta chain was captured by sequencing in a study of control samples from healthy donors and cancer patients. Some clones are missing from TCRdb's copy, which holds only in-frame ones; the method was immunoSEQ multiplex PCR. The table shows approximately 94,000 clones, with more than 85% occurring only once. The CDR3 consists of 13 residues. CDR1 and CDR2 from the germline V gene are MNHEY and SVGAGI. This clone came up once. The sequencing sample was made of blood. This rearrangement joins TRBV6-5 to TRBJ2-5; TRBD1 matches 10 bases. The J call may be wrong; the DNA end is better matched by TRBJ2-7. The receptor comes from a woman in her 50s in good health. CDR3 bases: TGTGCCAGCGAGGACAGGGGGGAGTACGAGCAGTACTTC. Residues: CASEDRGEYEQYF.